These 24 T cell receptor beta chains came from one sample sequenced in a study of T cells after posttransplantation cyclophosphamide. Sequencing used immunoSEQ multiplex PCR; TCRdb keeps in-frame clones, though not all of them. The sample contains roughly 20,000 clones, almost 99% of which appear only once. The naive gate required viable CD3+CD4+ or CD3+CD8+ cells with CCR7+CD45RA+CD45RO-CD95-CD27+CD28+ phenotype. Input material: naive CD4+ T cells sorted from PBMCs. These receptors were taken from a man aged 40-50 years in good health, CMV-negative, and a related stem cell transplant donor.

The CDR3 loop is CASSHDTGNQETQYF. The CDR3, as DNA: TGCGCCAGCAGCCACGATACAGGGAACCAAGAGACCCAGTACTTC. The chain uses TRBV5-1 and TRBJ2-5, with D perhaps TRBD1 (6 bases). Germline V gene sequence: CDR1 SGHRS, CDR2 YFSETQ. V was cut by 4 bases and J by 0 bases, with 13 bases left in between. The length of the CDR3 is 15 residues. Drawing the rest from reference TRBV5-1 and TRBJ2-5, the complete variable domain is KAGVTQTPRYLIKTRGQQVTLSCSPISGHRSVSWYQQTPGQGLQFLFEYFSETQRNKGNFPGRFSGRQFSNSRSEMNVSTLELGDSALYLCASSHDTGNQETQYFGPGTRLLVL.

The chain has TRBV6-1 and TRBJ2-1; D remains unclear. Trimming removed 6 bases at V and 6 bases at J, with 6 bases between. Per the germline V gene, CDR1 is MNHNS and CDR2 is SASEGT. CDR3 size: 11 residues. The CDR3 protein is CASRQSNEQFF. The CDR3 nucleotides read TGTGCCAGCAGACAGTCCAATGAGCAGTTCTTC.

The rearrangement joins TRBV5-6 to TRBJ1-1; D remains unclear. Germline V lookup: CDR1 SGHDT, CDR2 YYEEEE. This CDR3 is built from 14 residues. V lost 4 bases, J lost 1 base, and 11 bases lay in between. The CDR3: CASSPWRRNTEAFF. The CDR3 DNA follows: TGTGCCAGCAGCCCATGGAGGAGGAACACTGAAGCTTTCTTT.

The rearrangement joins TRBV9 to TRBJ1-2, with D hard to call. The CDR3 has 19 residues. V was clipped by 1 base and J by 6 bases, with 28 bases between them. Germline V gene lookup returns CDR1 SGDLS and CDR2 YYNGEE. CDR3 in DNA: TGTGCCAGCAGCGTATCCACCAGGCCACCAGGCCCCCCCATGGATGGCTACACCTTC. Its protein product is CASSVSTRPPGPPMDGYTF. Full variable domain (remainder filled in from reference TRBV9 and TRBJ1-2): DSGVTQTPKHLITATGQRVTLRCSPRSGDLSVYWYQQSLDQGLQFLIQYYNGEERAKGNILERFSAQQFPDLHSELNLSSLELGDSALYFCASSVSTRPPGPPMDGYTFGSGTRLTVV.

In DNA, the CDR3 is TGCAGTGCTAGAGGGGGGGATGAGCAGTTCTTC. Protein product: CSARGGDEQFF. The chain employs TRBV20-1 and TRBJ2-1, with a weak D call TRBD2 (6 bases). This CDR3 spans 11 amino acids. Trimming cost V 1 base and J 8 bases, with 6 bases left between them. Germline CDR1 and CDR2: DFQATT and SNEGSKA (reference sequence).

The chain links TRBV7-6 to TRBJ1-5; D perhaps matches TRBD1 (5 bases). CDR3 length: 13 amino acids. CDR1 and CDR2 (germline): SGHVS, FNYEAQ. Trimming shortened V by 5 bases and J by 5 bases, and 10 bases separated the two germline ends. CDR3 nucleotide sequence: TGTGCCAGCAGCCGACAGCCTGATCAGCCCCAGCATTTT. It encodes CASSRQPDQPQHF.

The J gene is TRBJ2-7, the V gene TRBV7-2; 11 bases line up with TRBD1. V was clipped by 4 bases and J by 5 bases; unmatched bases: 7. The CDR3 is made up of 15 amino acids. Germline loops: CDR1 SGHTA, CDR2 FQGNSA. CDR3 sequence reads: CASSSPDRGHDEQYF. In nucleotides, the CDR3 is TGTGCCAGCAGCTCCCCGGACAGGGGGCACGACGAGCAGTACTTC. Filled out from reference TRBV7-2 and TRBJ2-7, the complete variable domain reads GAGVSQSPSNKVTEKGKDVELRCDPISGHTALYWYRQSLGQGLEFLIYFQGNSAPDKSGLPSDRFSAERTGGSVSTLTIQRTQQEDSAVYLCASSSPDRGHDEQYFGPGTRLTVT.

The CDR3 DNA is TGTGCCAGCAGTTCTACCCTCGGGAGGGAGGACACTGAAGCTTTCTTT. Translation: CASSSTLGREDTEAFF. The chain joins TRBV28 to TRBJ1-1; no definite D call. V lost 4 bases and J lost 3, with 18 bases in between. This CDR3 comprises 16 residues. Germline V gene data show CDR1 as MDHEN and CDR2 as SYDVKM. The entire variable domain, with the rest obtained from reference TRBV28 and TRBJ1-1, is as follows: DVKVTQSSRYLVKRTGEKVFLECVQDMDHENMFWYRQDPGLGLRLIYFSYDVKMKEKGDIPEGYSVSREKKERFSLILESASTNQTSMYLCASSSTLGREDTEAFFGQGTRLTVV.

This chain uses TRBV2 with TRBJ2-3; D perhaps matches TRBD2 (6 bases). Deletions cut 4 bases from V and 1 base from J, with 12 bases between. Germline lookup yields CDR1 SNHLY and CDR2 FYNNEI. The CDR3 runs 15 residues. In DNA, the CDR3 is TGTGCCAGCAGTGCGGGGACTTATGGCACAGATACGCAGTATTTT. Encoded protein: CASSAGTYGTDTQYF.

This chain connects TRBV5-1 to TRBJ1-5, with a tentative D call TRBD1 (6 bases). This CDR3 has 14 amino acids. Germline CDR1 reads SGHRS; CDR2 reads YFSETQ. V shed 5 bases and J shed 5 bases, with 14 bases lying between them. This CDR3 reads CASRPTGGDQPQHF. The CDR3 DNA follows: TGCGCCAGCAGACCGACAGGTGGAGATCAGCCCCAGCATTTT.

The chain employs TRBV18 and TRBJ2-7; 10 nucleotides agree with TRBD1. With 3 bases clipped from V and 4 bases from J, the junction kept 3 bases outside the gene matches. Germline V gene sequence: CDR1 KGHSH, CDR2 LQKENI. CDR3 length equals 14 residues. The CDR3 coding sequence is TGTGCCAGCTCACCGCCGGGACAGGGGTACGAGCAGTACTTC. Encoded protein: CASSPPGQGYEQYF.

V is TRBV27 and J is TRBJ2-5; 10 nucleotides align to TRBD1. The junction had 11 bases not matched to a gene; V was cut back by 5 bases and J by 5 bases. The CDR3 extends over 16 amino acids. Germline V gives CDR1 MNHEY, CDR2 SMNVEV (reference sequence). CDR3 nucleotide sequence: TGTGCCAGCAGTCTCACGGGGACAGGGGCAATGGAGACCCAGTACTTC. Protein sequence: CASSLTGTGAMETQYF.

The chain couples TRBV5-1 to TRBJ2-3; a possible D gene is TRBD1 (6 bases). Per the germline V gene, CDR1 is SGHRS and CDR2 is YFSETQ. V lost 0 bases to trimming and J lost 5 bases, with 10 bases between them. The CDR3 has 14 amino acids. DNA of the CDR3: TGCGCCAGCAGCTTGGGGCAGGGACAAGATACGCAGTATTTT. Protein sequence: CASSLGQGQDTQYF.

J is TRBJ2-7 and V is TRBV28, with 9 bases fitting TRBD1. Germline V gene data show CDR1 as MDHEN and CDR2 as SYDVKM. The ends lost 3 bases at V and 13 bases at J; junction bases unmatched: 7. This CDR3 has 12 residues. The CDR3 is CASSFYKTGGYF. CDR3 DNA: TGTGCCAGCAGTTTTTACAAGACAGGGGGTTACTTC.

The chain links TRBV29-1 to TRBJ2-5; D is uncertain. The CDR3 runs to 10 residues. The germline V and J ends were trimmed by 5 bases and 4 bases, with 5 bases remaining between them. CDR1 SQVTM and CDR2 ANQGSEA come from the germline V gene. The CDR3 DNA reads TGCAGCGTTTCCTTAGAGACCCAGTACTTC. Amino acids: CSVSLETQYF.

The J gene is TRBJ2-5, the V gene TRBV2; TRBD1 matches at 10 bases. The J call may be in error: the DNA end matches TRBJ2-7 better. The V gene's germline CDR1 is SNHLY and CDR2 FYNNEI. This CDR3 region has 14 residues. In DNA form, the CDR3 reads TGTGCCAGCAGTGCCGGGACAGGGGCATACGAGCAGTACTTC. Protein: CASSAGTGAYEQYF.

V and J are TRBV10-3 and TRBJ1-1, with no clear D. The length of the CDR3 is 13 residues. V lost 8 bases to trimming and J lost 3 bases, with 13 bases between them. Germline V gene sequence: CDR1 ENHRY, CDR2 SYGVKD. The CDR3 loop reads CAIGSSMDTEAFF. CDR3 in DNA: TGTGCCATCGGGAGTAGTATGGACACTGAAGCTTTCTTT.

This clone is a singleton in its sample. The chain recombines TRBV7-2 with TRBJ2-7, with D perhaps TRBD1 (5 bases). Trimming shortened V by 1 base and J by 3 bases, and 10 bases separated the two germline ends. This CDR3 region has 14 residues. The germline V gene encodes CDR1 SGHTA and CDR2 FQGNSA. The CDR3, as DNA: TGTGCCAGCAGCTTAGAGCATGACAGCTACGAGCAGTACTTC. This gives the protein CASSLEHDSYEQYF. The full variable domain, with the rest looked up from reference TRBV7-2 and TRBJ2-7, is GAGVSQSPSNKVTEKGKDVELRCDPISGHTALYWYRQSLGQGLEFLIYFQGNSAPDKSGLPSDRFSAERTGGSVSTLTIQRTQQEDSAVYLCASSLEHDSYEQYFGPGTRLTVT.

V gene TRBV15 combines with J gene TRBJ1-2; no firm D call. Germline V lookup: CDR1 LNHNV, CDR2 YYDKDF (reference sequence). The CDR3 runs 12 residues. V was shortened by 5 bases and J by 0 bases, with 4 bases between the two germline ends. The CDR3 reads CATSAANYGYTF. The CDR3 nucleotides are TGTGCCACCAGCGCGGCTAACTATGGCTACACCTTC. Complete variable domain (other parts from reference TRBV15 and TRBJ1-2): DAMVIQNPRYQVTQFGKPVTLSCSQTLNHNVMYWYQQKSSQAPKLLFHYYDKDFNNEADTPDNFQSRRPNTSFCFLDIRSPGLGDTAMYLCATSAANYGYTFGSGTRLTVV.

Only one count was recorded for this clone. The chain couples TRBV7-9 to TRBJ1-2, with D hard to call. V dropped 1 base and J dropped 4 bases, with 13 bases sitting between them. The CDR3 consists of 15 residues. In germline, CDR1 is SEHNR, CDR2 FQNEAQ (reference sequence). CDR3 nucleotide sequence: TGTGCCAGCAGCTTAGTTAACAGTGTTCCCTATGGCTACACCTTC. It specifies CASSLVNSVPYGYTF.

This chain uses TRBV29-1 with TRBJ2-3; 8 nucleotides align to TRBD1. Germline V gene lookup returns CDR1 SQVTM and CDR2 ANQGSEA. CDR3 length: 14 amino acids. V gave up 6 bases and J gave up 4 bases; unmatched junction bases: 9. The CDR3 DNA reads TGCAGCGTAACGGTCAGGGGGCTAGCAGATACGCAGTATTTT. It codes for CSVTVRGLADTQYF.

The V and J genes are TRBV5-1 and TRBJ1-1, with D perhaps TRBD1 (5 bases). Germline V gene lookup returns CDR1 SGHRS and CDR2 YFSETQ. Trimming pared 3 bases from V and 0 bases from J, leaving 15 bases between. This CDR3 comprises 16 residues. The CDR3 DNA reads TGCGCCAGCAGCTACCAGGCCGGGGGGTTGAACACTGAAGCTTTCTTT. It is translated as CASSYQAGGLNTEAFF.

Note on this clone: Compared with germline, one end of the junction differs, possibly owing to a read error. Other nucleotide sequences from this sample produce the same CDR3. V gene TRBV7-9 combines with J gene TRBJ1-2, with a possible D match to TRBD1 (6 bases). This CDR3 is 17 amino acids long. Germline assignment: CDR1 SEHNR and CDR2 FQNEAQ (reference sequence). The CDR3 loop is CASSVAGDWYLGGGYTF. Written as DNA, the CDR3 is TGTGCTAGCAGCGTGGCAGGGGATTGGTATTTAGGCGGTGGCTACACCTTC.

The chain couples TRBV19 to TRBJ2-7; 13 bases fit TRBD2. The J segment lost 4 bases and the V segment lost 10 bases, leaving 4 bases of the junction unmatched. CDR1 and CDR2 (germline): LNHDA, SQIVND (reference sequence). The CDR3 sequence is 13 residues long. CDR3 region: CATRTSGSYEQYF. CDR3 DNA: TGTGCCACCCGGACTAGCGGGAGTTACGAGCAGTACTTC. The full variable domain, completed using reference TRBV19 and TRBJ2-7, is DGGITQSPKYLFRKEGQNVTLSCEQNLNHDAMYWYRQDPGQGLRLIYYSQIVNDFQKGDIAEGYSVSREKKESFPLTVTSAQKNPTAFYLCATRTSGSYEQYFGPGTRLTVT.